Shown below are 10 T cell receptor beta chains from a single sample sequenced in a study of resident and recirculating memory T cells in vitiligo (dated 2018 in TCRdb). The library was made by the immunoSEQ multiplex PCR assay. Sourced from immuneACCESS, this table was stored by TCRdb with only in-frame sequences that have V and J called. A share of the clones is absent; for the studies checked, an unresolved V gene accounts for under half, and the remainder has no known explanation. The sample table lists 75,000 to 95,000 clones, 92% of them with a count of one. The leading ten clones occupy about 5.5% of the sample. Sequencing used blood. Every receptor here comes from a male donor with vitiligo.

The gene calls are TRBV11-2 and TRBJ2-1; D might be TRBD1 (6 bases). Trimming left V 7 bases short and J 3 bases short, with 19 bases between. Germline CDR1 and CDR2: SGHAT and FQNNGV. The CDR3 runs to 16 residues. The CDR3 DNA follows: TGTGCCAGCATCAAAAGGGGGACCCGAAACTACAATGAGCAGTTCTTC. Translation: CASIKRGTRNYNEQFF.

The chain carries TRBV7-2 and TRBJ2-3; TRBD2 matches 15 bases. This CDR3 has 17 amino acids. V was clipped by 5 bases and J by 5 bases; unmatched bases: 8. Germline CDR1 and CDR2: SGHTA and FQGNSA. CDR3 sequence: CASSPPGLAGGGDTQYF. CDR3 in DNA: TGTGCCAGCAGCCCGCCGGGACTAGCGGGAGGAGGAGATACGCAGTATTTT. The variable domain in full, completed from reference TRBV7-2 and TRBJ2-3, reads GAGVSQSPSNKVTEKGKDVELRCDPISGHTALYWYRQSLGQGLEFLIYFQGNSAPDKSGLPSDRFSAERTGGSVSTLTIQRTQQEDSAVYLCASSPPGLAGGGDTQYFGPGTRLTVL.

The J gene is TRBJ2-5, the V gene TRBV7-6; 10 bases map to TRBD2. This CDR3 contains 16 residues. Germline CDR1 is SGHVS and CDR2 is FNYEAQ. J lost 5 bases, V lost 1 base, and 7 bases had no gene match. The DNA of the CDR3 is TGTGCCAGCAGCTTAGGAGCGGGAGGGGGAGGTGAGACCCAGTACTTC. Translated, it gives CASSLGAGGGGETQYF. The whole variable domain, filled in from reference TRBV7-6 and TRBJ2-5, reads GAGVSQSPRYKVTKRGQDVALRCDPISGHVSLYWYRQALGQGPEFLTYFNYEAQQDKSGLPNDRFSAERPEGSISTLTIQRTEQRDSAMYRCASSLGAGGGGETQYFGPGTRLLVL.

The rearrangement joins TRBV11-3 to TRBJ2-3; D remains ambiguous. The germline CDR1 and CDR2 sequences are SGHNT and YENEEA. The CDR3 length is 12 residues. V lost 1 base and J lost 4, with 3 bases in between. This chain's CDR3 is CASSLASDTQYF. CDR3 in DNA: TGTGCCAGCAGCTTAGCGTCAGATACGCAGTATTTT.

The chain recombines TRBV27 with TRBJ2-7, with 7 positions matching TRBD2. Germline CDR1 MNHEY, CDR2 SMNVEV (reference sequence). Trimming at V came to 8 bases and at J to 3 bases, leaving 22 bases not matched to a gene. This CDR3 has 18 residues. In nucleotides, the CDR3 is TGTGCCAGCGCTCGGCCCCGACGACCCGACCAGCGGGACTACGAGCAGTACTTC. Residues: CASARPRRPDQRDYEQYF.

The V gene is TRBV7-8, the J gene TRBJ1-3; D is ambiguous. Germline CDR1 is SGHVS and CDR2 is FQNEAQ. This CDR3 has 13 amino acids. V dropped 4 bases and J dropped 4 bases, with 8 bases sitting between them. CDR3 bases: TGTGCCAGCAGCTCAAGACTGGGAAACACCATATATTTT. This codes for CASSSRLGNTIYF.

The J gene is TRBJ2-1, the V gene TRBV6-4; perhaps TRBD2 as D (6 bases). Trimming pared 1 base from V and 3 bases from J, leaving 10 bases between. The length of the CDR3 is 15 residues. The germline gives CDR1 MRHNA, CDR2 SNTAGT. The CDR3 nucleotides are TGTGCCAGCAGTGACTACCGGACTAACTACAATGAGCAGTTCTTC. Protein: CASSDYRTNYNEQFF.

The chain couples TRBV28 to TRBJ2-2; the D gene is possibly TRBD2 (5 bases). The V end lost 3 bases, the J end lost 6 bases, and 14 bases lay between the germline ends. The CDR3 length is 15 residues. Germline V gene lookup returns CDR1 MDHEN and CDR2 SYDVKM. CDR3 loop: CASSLWTLGAGELFF. CDR3 nucleotides: TGTGCCAGCAGTTTGTGGACTCTCGGCGCCGGGGAGCTGTTTTTT.

This chain joins TRBV6-5 and TRBJ1-1, with TRBD1 matching over 7 bases. This CDR3 spans 12 amino acids. V trimming: 4 bases; J trimming: 8 bases; junction bases outside the gene matches: 4. CDR1 is MNHEY, CDR2 SVGAGI, per germline. Written as DNA, the CDR3 is TGTGCCAGCAGTTTAAGGACAGGAGAAGCTTTCTTT. It codes for CASSLRTGEAFF.

The gene calls are TRBV5-5 and TRBJ1-1; a weak D match, TRBD1 (6 bases). Germline V lookup: CDR1 SGHKS, CDR2 YYEKEE (reference sequence). The V end was cut by 5 bases, the J end by 6 bases, with 14 bases between. This CDR3 region has 13 residues. CDR3 nucleotide sequence: TGTGCCAGCAGTCGGACAGATGGGTCTGAAGCTTTCTTT. Protein: CASSRTDGSEAFF. Together with reference TRBV5-5 and TRBJ1-1, the CDR3 gives the full variable domain: DAGVTQSPTHLIKTRGQQVTLRCSPISGHKSVSWYQQVLGQGPQFIFQYYEKEERGRGNFPDRFSARQFPNYSSELNVNALLLGDSALYLCASSRTDGSEAFFGQGTRLTVV.